Listed here are 15 T cell receptor beta chains from one sample, sequenced in a study of blood T cell repertoires in COVID-19 (dated by TCRdb to the early 2020s). The library was made by the immunoSEQ multiplex PCR assay. What TCRdb holds here is the immuneACCESS table cut down to in-frame rearrangements. Part of the clones is not present; checked against another copy, under half of the missing clones reflect an unresolved V gene, and the others are unexplained. The sample table contains nearly 35,000 clones; only one count was recorded for roughly 86% of them. In total, the top ten clones hold about 64% of the sample. Sequencing was carried out using peripheral blood. These receptors were collected from a man between 70 and 80 years old with acute or convalescent COVID-19.

The gene calls are TRBV19 and TRBJ1-1; D is possibly TRBD1 (6 bases). There are 13 residues in the CDR3. Germline V lookup: CDR1 LNHDA, CDR2 SQIVND (reference sequence). The V and J ends lost 6 bases and 3 bases respectively, with 11 bases between them. The CDR3 DNA sequence: TGTGCCAGTAGACCAGGGGTCTACACTGAAGCTTTCTTT. It translates to CASRPGVYTEAFF.

J is TRBJ2-4 and V is TRBV7-2; possible D gene TRBD1, 6 bases. Germline assignment: CDR1 SGHTA and CDR2 FQGNSA. The length of the CDR3 is 14 residues. V lost 1 base, J lost 8 bases, and 12 bases lay in between. In DNA form, the CDR3 reads TGTGCCAGCAGCTTAGAGGGCAGGGGAGACATTCAGTACTTC. As protein: CASSLEGRGDIQYF.

This clone was recorded a few times. This sequence joins TRBV3-1 (or the pseudogene TRBV3-2) and TRBJ2-2; D remains unclear. The ends were cut back, 0 bases at V and 0 bases at J, with 8 bases in the middle. The CDR3 consists of 16 residues. In germline, CDR1 is LGHDT, CDR2 YNNKEL (reference sequence). The CDR3 is CASSQDEYSNTGELFF. The CDR3 DNA reads as TGTGCCAGCAGCCAAGACGAGTATTCGAACACCGGGGAGCTGTTTTTT.

The rearrangement links TRBV3-1 (or the pseudogene TRBV3-2) to TRBJ2-2; D gene ambiguous. Per germline, CDR1 LGHDT and CDR2 YNNKEL (reference sequence). V was cut by 4 bases and J by 0 bases, with 9 bases left in between. CDR3 length equals 15 residues. CDR3 bases: TGTGCCAGCAGCCGCCTCGACACGAACACCGGGGAGCTGTTTTTT. This codes for CASSRLDTNTGELFF.

This sequence joins TRBV2 and TRBJ1-4; TRBD1 matches 9 bases. Losses at the gene ends were 5 bases for V and 7 bases for J; bases not matched to a gene: 2. The length of the CDR3 is 13 residues. In germline, CDR1 is SNHLY, CDR2 FYNNEI. The CDR3 sequence: CASSRDRAEKLFF. The CDR3 nucleotides are TGTGCCAGCAGTCGGGACAGGGCTGAAAAACTGTTTTTT.

The genes are TRBV28 and TRBJ2-1, with a possible D match to TRBD1 (5 bases). Trimming took 6 bases from V and 4 from J, leaving 10 bases between them. The CDR3 loop spans 13 amino acids. Per the germline V gene, CDR1 is MDHEN and CDR2 is SYDVKM. This CDR3 is CASRADTYNEQFF. The CDR3 DNA sequence: TGTGCCAGCAGGGCGGACACTTACAATGAGCAGTTCTTC.

The rearrangement links TRBV9 to TRBJ1-5; D not resolved. This CDR3 is built from 12 residues. The ends were cut back, 2 bases at V and 5 bases at J, with 5 bases in the middle. The germline V gene has CDR1 SGDLS and CDR2 YYNGEE. DNA of the CDR3: TGTGCCAGCAGCGTGTCCGATCAGCCCCAGCATTTT. Its translation: CASSVSDQPQHF.

The chain has TRBV10-3 and TRBJ1-5, with 7 nucleotides matching TRBD1. From germline, CDR1 is ENHRY and CDR2 SYGVKD. This CDR3 spans 16 amino acids. With V trimmed by 4 bases and J by 4 bases, 10 bases remained unmatched. The CDR3, as DNA: TGTGCCATCAGTGGTTCTGGGGGGACAGAAAATCAGCCCCAGCATTTT. Encoded protein: CAISGSGGTENQPQHF.

CDR3 nucleotide sequence: TGTGCCAGCAGCTTGGCCGGACAGGATAATCAGCCCCAGCATTTT. It translates to CASSLAGQDNQPQHF. The chain is built from TRBV5-5 and TRBJ1-5; 7 bases align to TRBD1. Germline CDR1 is SGHKS and CDR2 is YYEKEE (reference sequence). This CDR3 region has 15 residues. J lost 4 bases, V lost 0 bases, and 4 bases had no gene match.

The chain links TRBV27 to TRBJ2-1; 9 positions agree with TRBD1. The CDR3 sequence is 15 residues long. Germline CDR1 reads MNHEY; CDR2 reads SMNVEV (reference sequence). With 6 bases clipped from V and 6 bases from J, the junction kept 9 bases outside the gene matches. The CDR3 is CASRRGQGKINEQFF. As DNA, the CDR3 is TGTGCCAGCAGGAGAGGACAGGGGAAGATCAATGAGCAGTTCTTC.

V gene TRBV9 combines with J gene TRBJ2-7; unclear D gene. This CDR3 comprises 12 residues. Germline loops: CDR1 SGDLS, CDR2 YYNGEE. V gave up 2 bases and J gave up 5 bases, with 8 bases separating them. CDR3: CASSVNTHEQYF. Here the CDR3 DNA reads TGTGCCAGCAGCGTTAACACCCACGAGCAGTACTTC.

This clone was detected only a few times. CDR3 sequence: CASSSVRGGSGNTIYF. The CDR3 DNA reads as TGTGCCAGTTCGTCCGTAAGGGGGGGCTCTGGAAACACCATATATTTT. This sequence joins TRBV19 and TRBJ1-3, with D possibly matching TRBD1 (6 bases). The V end lost 8 bases, the J end lost 0 bases, and 17 bases lay between the germline ends. Germline assignment: CDR1 LNHDA and CDR2 SQIVND (reference sequence). The CDR3 runs to 16 residues. Full variable domain (rest looked up from reference TRBV19 and TRBJ1-3): DGGITQSPKYLFRKEGQNVTLSCEQNLNHDAMYWYRQDPGQGLRLIYYSQIVNDFQKGDIAEGYSVSREKKESFPLTVTSAQKNPTAFYLCASSSVRGGSGNTIYFGEGSWLTVV.

The chain recombines TRBV28 with TRBJ1-5, with D possibly TRBD1 on 6 matching bases. This CDR3 is built from 12 residues. Germline lookup yields CDR1 MDHEN and CDR2 SYDVKM. V gave up 4 bases and J gave up 8 bases, with 9 bases separating them. The CDR3 region has the DNA TGTGCCAGCAGTTCCAGGGGTGAGCCCCAGCATTTT. This sequence encodes CASSSRGEPQHF.

This clone was observed once. The genes are TRBV19 and TRBJ1-4, with 9 bases identical to TRBD1. The CDR3 length is 17 residues. Trimming cost V 10 bases and J 3 bases; bases outside gene matches: 15. The germline V gene has CDR1 LNHDA and CDR2 SQIVND (reference sequence). This CDR3 is CATRPRGQGSSNEKLFF. CDR3 sequence (DNA): TGTGCCACCCGACCGCGGGGACAGGGTTCATCTAATGAAAAACTGTTTTTT.

The chain uses TRBV9 and TRBJ2-1; 7 bases map to TRBD1. Germline-derived CDR1 and CDR2 are SGDLS and YYNGEE. After removal of 9 bases from V and 7 bases from J, the junction contained 13 bases not matched to a gene. The CDR3 is 14 residues long. The CDR3 spells CATSAGQVGNEQFF. CDR3 bases: TGTGCCACCTCAGCAGGACAGGTGGGGAATGAGCAGTTCTTC. The entire variable domain, with the rest obtained from reference TRBV9 and TRBJ2-1, is as follows: DSGVTQTPKHLITATGQRVTLRCSPRSGDLSVYWYQQSLDQGLQFLIQYYNGEERAKGNILERFSAQQFPDLHSELNLSSLELGDSALYFCATSAGQVGNEQFFGPGTRLTVL.